The sequence of this TCR beta chain was determined in a study of blood T cell repertoires in COVID-19. Germline V lookup: CDR1 MNHEY, CDR2 SMNVEV (reference sequence). Trimming cost V 1 base and J 7 bases; bases outside gene matches: 9. CDR3 length: 15 amino acids. Authors' processing steps: Estimation of nucleated cell counts was performed using reference gene primer amplification. Data came from immunoSEQ multiplex PCR; TCRdb stores just in-frame clones and leaves some out. That table furnishes V, J and clone size, whereas the DNA furnished D and trimming. The repertoire holds about 34,000 clones, with approximately 88% as singletons.

The sequencing input was peripheral blood. The chain combines TRBV27 with TRBJ1-2, with 7 nucleotides matching TRBD1. This sequence was found in a man between 70 and 80 years old with active COVID-19. The CDR3 coding sequence is TGTGCCAGCAGTTTATTCGGGCTCTCAGGGGGTGGCTACACCTTC. Amino acids: CASSLFGLSGGGYTF.